Shown below are 3 T cell receptor beta chains from a single sample sequenced in a study of CD8 T cells in Susac syndrome. An input of roughly 0.5 to 1 ug of RNA was subjected to reverse transcription using random hexamers. Each CDR3 protein gets one entry after TCRdb re-called the immunoSEQ multiplex PCR reads with MiXCR. This sample has almost 450,000 distinct CDR3 sequences; around 83% occur once, and the top ten carry approximately 0.12%. Sequencing was performed on CD8+ T cells from PBMCs. The receptors were gathered from a human donor with multiple sclerosis.

The chain has TRBV9 and TRBJ2-1, with TRBD2 matching 7 bases. The CDR3 runs 15 residues. Germline CDR1 reads SGDLS; CDR2 reads YYNGEE. The trim removed 0 bases at V and 8 bases at J, leaving 8 bases unmatched. CDR3 sequence: CASSVEGRVQDEQFF. The CDR3 DNA follows: TGTGCCAGCAGCGTAGAGGGGAGGGTTCAGGATGAGCAGTTCTTC. The full variable domain, in which reference TRBV9 and TRBJ2-1 provide the parts outside the CDR3, is DSGVTQTPKHLITATGQRVTLRCSPRSGDLSVYWYQQSLDQGLQFLIQYYNGEERAKGNILERFSAQQFPDLHSELNLSSLELGDSALYFCASSVEGRVQDEQFFGPGTRLTVL.

The chain joins TRBV6-1 to TRBJ2-1; D possibly corresponds to TRBD1 (6 bases). V lost 6 bases and J lost 2, with 17 bases in between. Germline V lookup: CDR1 MNHNS, CDR2 SASEGT. CDR3 length equals 16 residues. CDR3 sequence (DNA): TGTGCCAGCAGACTCAGTAGAACAGGGACCTACAATGAGCAGTTCTTC. Translating gives CASRLSRTGTYNEQFF.

V is TRBV30 and J is TRBJ1-1; D not certain. V was clipped by 0 bases and J by 0 bases, with 8 bases between them. The CDR3 sequence is 14 residues long. The germline gives CDR1 GTSNPN, CDR2 SVGIG (reference sequence). The CDR3 loop is CAWSVGVVNTEAFF. In DNA form, the CDR3 reads TGTGCCTGGAGTGTTGGTGTCGTGAACACTGAAGCTTTCTTT.